The 3 T cell receptor beta chains given below trace back to one sample, sequenced in a study of blood T cells in healthy people across ages. Through a sample-barcoded 5' primer and a J-beta primer mix, a second PCR was run for roughly 6 to 11 cycles. MiXCR, run by TCRdb on the 5' RACE reads, gives a single entry per CDR3 protein. The sample has roughly 650,000 distinct CDR3 sequences; roughly 32% are singletons. Specimen: blood. These receptors came from an elderly woman in good health.

V and J are TRBV20-1 and TRBJ2-1, with 10 bases matching TRBD2. In germline, CDR1 is DFQATT, CDR2 SNEGSKA (reference sequence). This CDR3 comprises 16 residues. Trimming removed 1 base from V and 6 bases from J; junction bases left unmatched: 9. CDR3 amino acids: CSARGIAGGPTNEQFF. In DNA, the CDR3 is TGCAGTGCTAGAGGGATAGCGGGAGGCCCAACCAATGAGCAGTTCTTC.

The chain recombines TRBV7-2 with TRBJ1-5, with D uncertain. CDR3 length: 16 amino acids. The V end was cut by 1 base, the J end by 0 bases, with 10 bases between. CDR1 and CDR2 from the germline V gene are SGHTA and FQGNSA. Here the CDR3 reads CASSLVGSYSNQPQHF. Here the CDR3 DNA reads TGTGCCAGCAGCTTAGTTGGTTCGTATAGCAATCAGCCCCAGCATTTT.

This clonotype was detected many times. The V and J genes are TRBV7-9 and TRBJ1-6; D gene unclear. Per the germline V gene, CDR1 is SEHNR and CDR2 is FQNEAQ (reference sequence). The V and J ends lost 1 base and 7 bases respectively, with 8 bases between them. The CDR3 is 14 residues long. CDR3 in amino acids: CASSLGSLNSPLHF. The DNA for the CDR3 is TGTGCCAGCAGCTTAGGCAGCTTGAATTCACCCCTCCACTTT.